The present entry profiles one TCR beta chain with its context. No antigen is known for it. This sample was taken from a study of CXCR3-negative and CXCR3-positive naive CD8 T cells. Findings and caveats of the study: Both naive subsets showed comparably high diversity, and memory CD8+ cells showed much lower diversity.

Germline V gene data show CDR1 as SGDLS and CDR2 as YYNGEE. CDR3 size: 16 residues. UMI-labeled 5' RACE TRB cDNA libraries were prepared from the cells. Following a re-call of the 5' RACE reads, TCRdb has one entry per CDR3 protein and lacks DNA. The sample has over 45,000 distinct CDR3 sequences. The origin of this receptor is a human donor in good health. Some clones in this sample may be carry-over from other donors' samples. The chain links TRBV9 to TRBJ2-3; the D gene TCRdb calls, TRBD2, cannot be checked with no DNA. Sequenced sample: naive CXCR3- CD8+ T cells from blood. Subset indicated: CD45RO-CCR7+CD27+CD95- naive CD8+ T cells lacking CXCR3 (TNR3-). The CDR3 loop is CASSELAGANTDTQYF.